A selection of T cell receptor beta chains follows, all from one sample in a study of blood T cell repertoires in COVID-19. Assay: immunoSEQ multiplex PCR; the TCRdb copy retains only in-frame clones and omits some. The sample has 80,000 to 100,000 clones; 91% are singletons. The sample consisted of peripheral blood. The receptors stem from a human donor with active COVID-19. The donor label of this sample is uncertain. The CDR3 runs from the conserved cysteine through the conserved F or W. A D gene is named only where the DNA matches it firmly. Clone size is not always given. Where it is, it says once, few, many or a class for expanded clones.

>.|TRBJ1-5|TRBV12-2|.
TGTGCAAGTCGCCCTCCCGGGACAGGGGATGGTCAGCCCCAGCATTTT
CASRPPGTGDGQPQHF
>.|TRBJ2-7|TRBV6-1|TRBD1
TGTGCCAGCAGTGATTCGGACAGGGGTTTTTACGAGCAGTACTTC
CASSDSDRGFYEQYF
>.|TRBJ1-2|TRBV12-3/TRBV12-4|.
TGTGCCAGCAGCTATACAGGGTGGGATGGCTACACCTTC
CASSYTGWDGYTF
>.|TRBJ1-4|TRBV5-4|.
TGTGCCAGCAGGTCTGGGGGGTCGGAAAAACTGTTTTTT
CASRSGGSEKLFF
>once|TRBJ2-2|TRBV10-3|.
TGTGCCATCAGTGAGTCCAGATCGAACACCGGGGAGCTGTTTTTT
CAISESRSNTGELFF
>.|TRBJ1-3|TRBV6-5|TRBD1
TGTGCCAGCAGCCAGGGGGCTGCCGGAAACACCATATATTTT
CASSQGAAGNTIYF
>.|TRBJ2-5|TRBV5-4|.
TGTGCCAGCAGCTTTTTCATTACGGCAGCGCAAGAGACCCAGTACTTC
CASSFFITAAQETQYF
>.|TRBJ1-1|TRBV3-1/TRBV3-2|.
TGTGCCAGCAGCCAAGGTCCCGGGGACACTGAAGCTTTCTTT
CASSQGPGDTEAFF
>.|TRBJ1-4|TRBV10-3|TRBD1
TGTGCCATCTCGGCTACAGGGGCGAGTGAAAAACTGTTTTTT
CAISATGASEKLFF
>.|TRBJ2-5|TRBV2|TRBD2
TGTGCCAGCAGTGAACTAGCGGGGGGGGTTAAGGAGACCCAGTACTTC
CASSELAGGVKETQYF
>.|TRBJ1-5|TRBV28|TRBD1
TGTGCCAGCAGTTGGGACAGGACGTATAGCAATCAGCCCCAGCATTTT
CASSWDRTYSNQPQHF
>.|TRBJ2-1|TRBV19|TRBD1
TGTGCCAGTAGTATGGACAGGGGAGACAATGAGCAGTTCTTC
CASSMDRGDNEQFF
>.|TRBJ2-5|TRBV7-8|TRBD2
TGTGCCAGCAGCTTAGTGGCGGGGGAAAGGGGGACCCAGTACTTC
CASSLVAGERGTQYF
>.|TRBJ1-2|TRBV27|TRBD1
TGTGCCAGCAGTTTATCAGGGACAGGGGTCTATGGCTACACCTTC
CASSLSGTGVYGYTF
>.|TRBJ2-7|TRBV6-1|.
TGTGCCAGCAGTGAATCGTTCGAGAGCTCCTACGAGCAGTACTTC
CASSESFESSYEQYF
>.|TRBJ2-7|TRBV2|.
TGTGCCAGCACACTTACCTACGAGCAGTACTTC
CASTLTYEQYF
>.|TRBJ2-7|TRBV13|TRBD2
TGTGCCTGTAGCGGGAGCTCCTACGAGCAGTACTTC
CACSGSSYEQYF
>.|TRBJ2-7|TRBV7-2|TRBD2
TGTGCCAGCAGCTTTAGCGGGGCTTACTACGAGCAGTACTTC
CASSFSGAYYEQYF
>.|TRBJ1-2|TRBV9|TRBD1
TGTGCCAGCAGCTCGGGGGACAGGGGGTACTATGGCTACACCTTC
CASSSGDRGYYGYTF
>.|TRBJ2-2|TRBV2|.
TGTGCCAGCAGTGAAGTGAGGGCCACCGGGGAGCTGTTTTTT
CASSEVRATGELFF
>.|TRBJ1-4|TRBV5-5|.
TGTGCCAGCAGCTTGGCTGAGGGCTTACTCCCAACTAATGAAAAACTGTTTTTT
CASSLAEGLLPTNEKLFF
>once|TRBJ2-3|TRBV24-1|TRBD2
TGTGCCACCAGTGGAGTCGGGGGGGCAAGCACAGATACGCAGTATTTT
CATSGVGGASTDTQYF
>few|TRBJ1-2|TRBV19|TRBD1
TGTGCCAGTAGTATAGCTATGACAGGGGGCTATGGCTACACCTTC
CASSIAMTGGYGYTF
>.|TRBJ2-7|TRBV9|TRBD2
TGTGCCAGCAGCTCGAGGCCCGGGGGGGTGAGCTCCTACGAGCAGTACTTC
CASSSRPGGVSSYEQYF
>.|TRBJ2-5|TRBV7-3|.
TGTGCCAGCAGCCAAACCCCCCTCTCACAACCGGAGACCCAGTACTTC
CASSQTPLSQPETQYF
>.|TRBJ2-2|TRBV5-1|TRBD2
TGCGCCAGCAGCTTGATGGGGGGGTCGCGCACCGGGGAGCTGTTTTTT
CASSLMGGSRTGELFF
>.|TRBJ2-7|TRBV27|.
TGTGCCAGCAGTTTAACGGGAAGCTACGAGCAGTACTTC
CASSLTGSYEQYF
>.|TRBJ2-3|TRBV19|TRBD2
TGTGCCAGCAGCGGGGGGCCCACAGATACGCAGTATTTT
CASSGGPTDTQYF
>.|TRBJ2-1|TRBV6-6|TRBD2
TGTGCCAGCAGTCCACTAGCGGGGGGGTTGGTCAGCTCCTACAATGAGCAGTTCTTC
CASSPLAGGLVSSYNEQFF
>.|TRBJ2-1|TRBV5-1|TRBD2
TGCGCCAGCAGCCCAGGGACTAGCGGGGGGGCCTACAATGAGCAGTTCTTC
CASSPGTSGGAYNEQFF
>.|TRBJ2-1|TRBV9|TRBD1
TGTGCCAGCAGCGTTGTGGGACAGGGGAACGTAGAGGAGCAGTTCTTC
CASSVVGQGNVEEQFF
>.|TRBJ1-2|TRBV7-9|.
TGTGCCAGCAGCATACCGTCGACAGGACTTTCCTATGGCTACACCTTC
CASSIPSTGLSYGYTF
>once|TRBJ2-7|TRBV5-1|.
TGCGCCAGCAGCCCCGACTTATCCTACGAGCAGTACTTC
CASSPDLSYEQYF
>.|TRBJ2-2|TRBV18|TRBD1
TGTGCCAGCTCACCGCCCGGGACAGGGGATCCCGGGGAGCTGTTTTTT
CASSPPGTGDPGELFF
>few|TRBJ2-1|TRBV10-1|.
TGCGCCAGTGCGGGGCAGGGAGTAAATGAGCAGTTCTTC
CASAGQGVNEQFF
>few|TRBJ2-5|TRBV3-1/TRBV3-2|.
TGTGCCAGCAGGGCCCCTGGGGGGTACGAGACCCAGTACTTC
CASRAPGGYETQYF
>once|TRBJ1-5|TRBV3-1/TRBV3-2|.
TGTGCCAGCAGCCAAGGTCAGGATAGCAATCAGCCCCAGCATTTT
CASSQGQDSNQPQHF
>.|TRBJ2-1|TRBV19|TRBD2
TGTGCCAGTAGTATGCCTAGCGGGGGAGGTTACAATGAGCAGTTCTTC
CASSMPSGGGYNEQFF
>once|TRBJ1-6|TRBV5-6|.
TGTGCCAGCAGCGATTTACGGGGATTATCCTATAATTCACCCCTCCACTTT
CASSDLRGLSYNSPLHF
>.|TRBJ2-5|TRBV5-1|TRBD1
TGCGCCAGCAGCTTGGCCATGACAGGGTCGGAGACCCAGTACTTC
CASSLAMTGSETQYF
>.|TRBJ2-7|TRBV10-3|.
TGTGCCATCAGCGAGAGGGGCTACGAGCAGTACTTC
CAISERGYEQYF
>.|TRBJ2-3|TRBV3-1/TRBV3-2|.
TGTGCCAGCAGCCGGTCCGGACGAGGGGGAGATACGCAGTATTTT
CASSRSGRGGDTQYF
>few|TRBJ1-6|TRBV11-2|.
TGTGCCAGCAGCTTAGTAGAATCACCCCTCCACTTT
CASSLVESPLHF
>.|TRBJ2-2|TRBV5-8|.
TGTGCCAGCAGCTTGGGGCTCACCGGGGAGCTGTTTTTT
CASSLGLTGELFF
>few|TRBJ1-1|TRBV19|TRBD1
TGTGCCACGGATAGAAGGGGGCTAGGCACTGAAGCTTTCTTT
CATDRRGLGTEAFF